These 8 T cell receptor beta chains share one sample of origin, sequenced in a study of OX40 agonist ivuxolimab in advanced cancers. Clones were sequenced by immunoSEQ multiplex PCR, and TCRdb holds only the in-frame ones, with some missing. The sample shows tens of thousands of clones, 82% of them seen only once. Sequenced material: CD4+ or CD8+ T cells sorted from blood, taken in a trial of the OX40 agonist ivuxolimab. The origin of the receptors is an adult with an advanced solid tumor such as melanoma, head and neck, liver or kidney cancer.

This chain connects TRBV29-1 to TRBJ1-2; D is undetermined. Trimming cost V 6 bases and J 0 bases, with 5 bases left between them. This CDR3 comprises 11 residues. Germline V CDR1 and CDR2: SQVTM, ANQGSEA. The CDR3 nucleotides read TGCAGCGTCGGGCCTAACTATGGCTACACCTTC. This codes for CSVGPNYGYTF.

The chain carries TRBV11-3 and TRBJ1-1; perhaps TRBD1 as D (6 bases). Germline values: CDR1 SGHNT, CDR2 YENEEA. V lost 4 bases, J lost 3 bases, and 9 bases lay in between. The CDR3 spans 13 residues. The CDR3 loop reads CASSSGADTEAFF. The CDR3 DNA follows: TGTGCCAGCAGCTCGGGGGCAGACACTGAAGCTTTCTTT.

The chain recombines TRBV7-2 with TRBJ2-2, with D perhaps matching TRBD1 or TRBD2 (6 bases each). This CDR3 region has 16 residues. Germline V gene sequence: CDR1 SGHTA, CDR2 FQGNSA. V was pared by 1 base and J by 3 bases, with 12 bases between. Here the CDR3 DNA reads TGTGCCAGCAGCTTAGACTCGGGGGCCTACACCGGGGAGCTGTTTTTT. Translated, it gives CASSLDSGAYTGELFF.

This chain uses TRBV7-6 with TRBJ1-2; no definite D call. The CDR3 consists of 13 residues. Trimming took off 3 bases at V and 4 bases at J, with 9 bases between the two ends. Germline V gene lookup returns CDR1 SGHVS and CDR2 FNYEAQ. This chain's CDR3 is CASSFGNLYGYTF. The CDR3 DNA follows: TGTGCCAGCAGCTTTGGCAATCTCTATGGCTACACCTTC.

This rearrangement joins TRBV7-2 to TRBJ2-5, with D possibly being TRBD2 (6 bases). Germline assignment: CDR1 SGHTA and CDR2 FQGNSA. V lost 8 bases, J lost 4 bases, and 17 bases lay in between. This CDR3 spans 14 amino acids. The CDR3 bases are TGTGCCAGCCGCCGCGGGGCAACGCCAGAGACCCAGTACTTC. Protein: CASRRGATPETQYF.

The rearrangement joins TRBV5-8 to TRBJ2-3; TRBD2 aligns across 9 bases. CDR1 SGHTS and CDR2 YDEGEE come from the germline V gene. The junction had 4 bases not matched to a gene; V was cut back by 0 bases and J by 2 bases. CDR3 size: 16 residues. CDR3 sequence: CASSLVASGTTDTQYF. CDR3 nucleotide sequence: TGTGCCAGCAGCTTGGTGGCTAGCGGGACCACAGATACGCAGTATTTT.

The chain links TRBV6-5 to TRBJ1-1; D is unresolved. The CDR3 is made up of 13 amino acids. The V gene lost 2 bases and the J gene lost 1 base, with 5 bases spanning the gap. CDR1 MNHEY and CDR2 SVGAGI come from the germline V gene. DNA for the CDR3: TGTGCCAGCAGTTACCTCAAGAACACTGAAGCTTTCTTT. Translated: CASSYLKNTEAFF.

CDR3 DNA: TGTGCCACCACGTGGGGAACGAACACCGGGGAGCTGTTTTTT. Translation gives CATTWGTNTGELFF. The chain joins TRBV15 to TRBJ2-2, with D hard to call. CDR3 length equals 14 residues. Germline CDR1 is LNHNV and CDR2 is YYDKDF (reference sequence). V was shortened by 7 bases and J by 0 bases, with 9 bases between the two germline ends.